This TCR beta chain was identified during a study of cytomegalovirus exposure and HLA in healthy donors (TCRdb year 2017). Background on the whole study: According to an earlier analysis of around 600 of the donors, roughly 180 million T cells yielded 100 million or so unique TCR beta sequences and about 280 Gb of sequence data. Besides the first cohort of roughly 660 subjects, a separate validation cohort made up of around 120 different subjects was used. The study combined high-throughput TCR immunosequencing, statistical association of individual TCRs with disease status, and machine learning to predict cytomegalovirus infection status. Four or five DR-DQ haplotypes were treated as single units for association and clustering because of strong linkage in the cohort. On average, 235,054 unique TCR beta nucleotide sequences were sequenced per donor among a few hundred genotyped donors of the cohort, with around 19% of those sequences being non-productive. Alongside the repertoire data, information on donor age, sex, ethnicity and CMV serostatus was compiled. The study was designed to test whether signatures of past pathogen exposure could be identified by cataloging public T cell receptors. Of the 350 to 450 genotyped donors, approximately 83% fell in the genetic ancestry cluster associated with self-reported Caucasian donors. An early release covering roughly 640 HLA-typed donors comprised approximately 290 gigabases of sequencing data and 65 million to 100 million unique TCR sequences. A later analysis re-analyzed previously published TCR beta repertoires from hundreds of donors and added high-resolution HLA genotyping to study TCR occurrence patterns. Using immunosequencing, the study profiled T cell repertoires from 500 to 800 subjects and related those repertoires to cytomegalovirus serostatus. The number of typed donors differed by locus: about 620-640 for A, B, C, DRB1 and DQB1; approximately 520 for DQA1; 606 for DPA1; and around 450 for DPB1. HLA typing covered class I and class II loci at four-digit resolution. An earlier analysis of some 500 of the donors applied high-throughput TCR beta sequencing to assess whether each TCR beta V gene segment acted as functional or pseudogenic. Rather than using new phenotypic data, the later analysis identified candidate immune exposures from TCR beta sequences and from how often those sequences occurred across donors. All discovery cohort repertoires had been generated using a single sequencing platform. A later genetic analysis used genome-wide SNP genotypes for about three fifths of the 666 donors, treating that subset as a discovery cohort.

From the germline V gene, CDR1 is LGHNT and CDR2 is FRNRAP. Ends trimmed: V by 0 bases, J by 8 bases; bases unmatched to a gene: 6. The CDR3 runs 16 residues from the cysteine to the phenylalanine. Only the CDR3 part of the read is kept: 48 bases, read in frame from the first base. The cohort was made up of approximately 700 healthy bone marrow donors. At the time of sampling, all cohort members were nominally healthy, though unrecorded immune exposures were likely present. The donor was CMV seronegative and was included in the group of around 320 seronegative cohort members. Every donor gave a peripheral blood sample, and the peripheral blood mononuclear cells from that sample were used for TCR beta sequencing. Genomic DNA extraction from the blood cell samples was performed with the Qiagen DNeasy Blood Extraction Kit. Concerning this clone: Its antigen has not been determined. No base qualities exist here, and no much larger clone lies one base off it.

The library relied on the immunoSEQ multiplex PCR assay. A mixture of 60 forward primers for TCR Vbeta segments and 13 reverse primers for TCR Jbeta segments was used in the multiplex PCR. A multiplex PCR assay on genomic DNA amplified the CDR3 region of rearranged TCR beta genes. The Illumina HiSeq System was used to sequence the amplified TCR beta libraries as 87-base-pair reads. The authors' analysis ran thus. In a later analysis, about 80 million unique TCR beta chains were counted across the roughly 670 repertoires, and roughly 10 million of these chains were shared by at least two donors. A nearest-neighbor algorithm error-corrected the raw reads and collapsed the reads into unique sequences, merging closely related sequences to remove PCR and sequencing errors. CDR3 sequences were aligned to IMGT reference sequences to assign V, D and J gene segments. For a sequence to be retained, at least a six-nucleotide match to both a V gene segment and a J gene segment was required. A rearrangement was called productive if the CDR3 had no stop codons and remained in frame with V and J, and every other rearrangement was called non-productive. Following IMGT convention, CDR3 was defined as the stretch from the second conserved V-encoded cysteine up to the conserved J-encoded phenylalanine. In an earlier analysis of just under 600 of the donors, sequences lacking an unambiguous match to a single V gene segment were excluded. An earlier analysis of 587 of the donors called V segments functional above 56.7% productive rearrangements and segregating when the between-donor standard deviation exceeded 5%. A statistical classification framework was built for diagnosing cytomegalovirus status from the catalog of TCR beta chain sequences. V and J gene assignment, in a later analysis, came from comparing TCR nucleotide sequences with IMGT/GENE-DB human TR gene sequences. In a later analysis, CDR3 sequences and most-parsimonious VDJ recombination scenarios were assigned using the TCRdist pipeline. In a later analysis, every TCR beta chain was defined by the combination of its CDR3 amino acid sequence and its V-gene family, and reads without a unique V-gene family were dropped. In a later analysis, 450 to 600 highly shared, low-generation-probability nucleotide sequences were removed to address suspected cross-contamination and a sequencing artifact. In a later analysis, a clonal expansion index for each public chain was calculated from normalized within-repertoire ranks of inferred template counts. In a later analysis, generation probabilities were computed using a VDJ recombination model fitted to out-of-frame rearrangements, and the results were checked against IGoR. In a later analysis, hypergeometric tests were used to score TCR-TCR, TCR-HLA and TCR-CMV co-occurrence, with a repertoire-size bias correction applied to TCR pairs. False discovery rates were estimated in a later analysis by permuting HLA or CMV assignments 20 times. A later analysis grouped co-occurring TCRs with DBSCAN, adding TCRdist sequence similarity when clustering within HLA-allele-positive subsets. Repertoires with fewer than 30,000 or more than 120,000 public chains were left out of co-occurrence clustering, as were roughly five repertoires with anomalous nucleotide sharing. TCRdb provides this immuneACCESS table in a form limited to in-frame rearrangements. Some clones are lacking; in checked studies, under half of them reflect an unresolved V gene, and why the rest are absent is not known. That table gives V, J and clone size, and the DNA gave D and trimming. This sample has over 130,000 clones in its table, and roughly 65% of those were observed once. The ten top clones hold 1.6% of the sample.

What the study reported, not specific to this receptor: Immune exposure information for the cohort was limited to CMV serostatus. Most TCR sequences were seen in very few donors, while some public TCRs were found in many individuals. In a later analysis, HLA-associated TCR beta chains were found to be more clonally expanded and to have lower generation probabilities than equally common non-associated chains. An earlier analysis of approximately 570 of the donors showed that most TCR beta V segments appeared in productive rearrangements either about 87% or about 30% of the time, which broadly matched IMGT annotations. A later genetic analysis associated a missense DCLRE1C variant with V-gene and J-gene trimming of TCR beta chains, and an independent cohort replicated the association. In a later analysis, the rate of TCR association differed among HLA loci, with DRB1 alleles having the most associated TCRs and HLA-C alleles having the fewest. Correlated functional status among segregating V segments might be attributable to linkage disequilibrium, but an unknown experimental factor could not be ruled out. At a false discovery rate of 0.05, a later analysis linked around 15,000 TCR beta sequences to specific HLA alleles. In both the original and validation cohorts, the classifier was reported to diagnose cytomegalovirus status with high specificity and sensitivity. A cluster of highly shared sequence variants was judged likely to be a technical artifact of the sequencing pipeline. The authors suggested that the approach could potentially be generalized to other disease states and immunological phenotypes. A further reported finding was that TCR beta sequences accurately predicted the HLA-A and HLA-B alleles for most subjects in the first cohort. Several of the top co-occurrence clusters appeared to be linked to parvovirus B19, influenza, CMV and Epstein-Barr virus, according to a later analysis. The 87-base-pair reads could not distinguish some IMGT-functional V segments, including TRBV6-2 and TRBV6-3, so those segments were excluded. Because HLA typing was missing for some donors at each locus, association tests included only the typed subset. The earlier analysis of about 600 of the donors excluded approximately 17 rarely observed V segments, including chromosome 9 orphons, because counts were too low. Roughly uniform sequencing depth across donors was assumed in presence/absence analyses, although this assumption may not hold. Most CMV-associated TCR beta chains appeared to be HLA-restricted in a later analysis, and the HLA associations seemed to be driven largely by CMV exposure. Assigning TCR associations to individual alleles was difficult when HLA alleles, especially DR and DQ, strongly co-occurred. A few of the identified cytomegalovirus-associated TCR beta chains were confirmed in vitro to be specific for cytomegalovirus antigens. A total of 164 TCR beta chains were listed by the study as associated with cytomegalovirus. In this cohort, only TCR beta chains were sequenced, and detectable features were limited by the absence of alpha or paired-chain data. In a later genetic analysis, fewer N-insertions in productive TCRs were reported among donors in an Asian-associated ancestry cluster than the approximately 670-donor mean.

The sequence was obtained from a woman in her twenties or thirties in good health and CMV-seronegative. The chain links TRBV12-5 with TRBJ2-1, with TRBD2 matching 11 junction bases. Material for sequencing was PBMCs. The bases are TGTGCTAGTGGTTTGGTACTTAGCGGGGGGGGGTATGAGCAGTTCTTC. Translated, it gives CASGLVLSGGGYEQFF.